This T cell receptor (beta chain) is from a study of blood T cell repertoires in COVID-19. Study-wide context: Sources were T cells, B-cell-depleted T cells, or PBMCs; the material itself was cDNA or gDNA.

Data came from immunoSEQ multiplex PCR; TCRdb stores just in-frame clones and leaves some out. The sample holds under 100,000 clones, approximately 86% seen once. The V end lost 7 bases, the J end lost 4 bases, and 17 bases lay between the germline ends. Germline V lookup: CDR1 SGDLS, CDR2 YYNGEE. The CDR3 is 14 amino acids. The source is a male donor with acute or convalescent COVID-19. The V and J genes are TRBV9 and TRBJ1-2, with D perhaps matching TRBD1 (5 bases). Sequencing used peripheral blood. The CDR3 DNA is TGTGCCAGCTCTAGGGCAGGGCCGCCCTATGGCTACACCTTC. It translates to CASSRAGPPYGYTF.